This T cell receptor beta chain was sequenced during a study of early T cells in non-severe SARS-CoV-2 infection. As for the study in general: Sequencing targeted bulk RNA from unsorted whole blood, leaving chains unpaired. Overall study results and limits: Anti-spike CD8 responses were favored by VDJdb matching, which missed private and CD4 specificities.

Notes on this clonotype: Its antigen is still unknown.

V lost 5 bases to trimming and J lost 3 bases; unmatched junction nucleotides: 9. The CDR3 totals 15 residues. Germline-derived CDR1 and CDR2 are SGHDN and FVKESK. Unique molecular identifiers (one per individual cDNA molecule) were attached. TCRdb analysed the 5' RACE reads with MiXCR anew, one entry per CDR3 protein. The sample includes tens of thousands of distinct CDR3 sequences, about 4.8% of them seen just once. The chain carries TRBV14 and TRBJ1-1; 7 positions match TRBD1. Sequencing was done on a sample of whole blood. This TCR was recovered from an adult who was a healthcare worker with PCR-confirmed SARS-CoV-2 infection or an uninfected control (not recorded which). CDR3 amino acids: CASSYRGRGDTEAFF. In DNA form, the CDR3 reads TGTGCCAGCAGCTACAGGGGCCGGGGGGACACTGAAGCTTTCTTT.